The source of this T cell receptor (beta chain) is a study of T cell clonotyping in hematopoietic cell transplantation. TCRdb keeps only in-frame clones here, not all; method: immunoSEQ multiplex PCR. The table includes roughly 40,000 clones, about 95% detected once. The CDR3 has 15 amino acids. Trimming stripped 4 bases from V and 6 bases from J, with 16 bases between. Germline CDR1 and CDR2: MRHNA and SNTAGT. The sample consisted of peripheral blood mononuclear cells. V gene TRBV6-4 combines with J gene TRBJ2-1; D is tentatively TRBD1 or TRBD2 (6 bases each). This receptor was obtained from a man aged 30-40 years in good health. Some clones in this sample may be carry-over from other donors' samples. The CDR3 protein is CASSAGTNGGNEQFF. The CDR3 DNA reads as TGTGCCAGCAGTGCGGGGACAAACGGGGGCAATGAGCAGTTCTTC.